One sample yielded the 7 T cell receptor beta chains listed below, sequenced in a study of beta chain features in type 1 diabetes. Reverse transcribing all isolated RNA meant expressed TCRB transcripts were sequenced. The repertoire was sequenced with immunoSEQ multiplex PCR; TCRdb's copy has only in-frame clones and lacks some. Of fewer than 350,000 clones listed, 15% were seen once; the top ten hold roughly 0.015%. Points from the study as a whole: Patients with Type 1 diabetes showed moderately but significantly shorter TCRB CDR3s in all four CD4+ subsets.

These receptors' targets are unknown. The sequencing sample was made of naive CD4+ T cells from blood. The receptors were sampled from a man between 18 and 29 years old with type 1 diabetes.

This clone showed up just a few times. The gene calls are TRBV7-9 and TRBJ1-5, with 7 bases lining up with TRBD1. Germline V CDR1 and CDR2: SEHNR, FQNEAQ (reference sequence). The length of the CDR3 is 14 residues. V was pared by 4 bases and J by 4 bases, with 4 bases of the junction left unmatched. CDR3 in DNA: TGTGCCAGCAGCTCAGGGGGAGCAAATCAGCCCCAGCATTTT. It specifies CASSSGGANQPQHF.

This clone was observed a handful of times. V usage is TRBV2 and J usage is TRBJ2-1, with a tentative D call TRBD2 (5 bases). The CDR3 covers 15 residues. Germline values: CDR1 SNHLY, CDR2 FYNNEI. The V gene lost 7 bases and the J gene lost 10 bases, with 23 bases spanning the gap. The CDR3 coding sequence is TGTGCCAGCATTCGAGAGGCTAGCTACGAGTTCGAGCAGTTCTTC. Its translation is CASIREASYEFEQFF.

Only a few counts were recorded for this clone. This sequence joins TRBV4-2 and TRBJ2-5, with TRBD2 identical over 7 bases. J was trimmed by 5 bases and V by 4 bases; bases with no gene match: 19. Looked up from germline, CDR1 is LGHNA and CDR2 is YNFKEQ. This CDR3 region has 18 residues. CDR3 DNA sequence: TGTGCCAGCAGCCCCGGTCGGTTCGCGGGAGTATATACGGAGACCCAGTACTTC. Translated: CASSPGRFAGVYTETQYF.

The chain is built from TRBV4-1 and TRBJ1-5; possible D gene TRBD1, 6 bases. Germline CDR1 and CDR2: MGHRA and YSYEKL. The CDR3 runs 15 residues. Deletions cut 0 bases from V and 2 bases from J, with 8 bases between. CDR3 protein: CASSQERQGNQPQHF. In nucleotides, the CDR3 is TGCGCCAGCAGCCAAGAGAGACAGGGCAATCAGCCCCAGCATTTT.

This chain joins TRBV27 and TRBJ1-1; D is ambiguous. V was shortened by 2 bases and J by 11 bases, with 3 bases between the two germline ends. The CDR3 runs to 9 residues. CDR1 is MNHEY, CDR2 SMNVEV, per germline (reference sequence). The CDR3 DNA sequence: TGTGCCAGCAGTTTAGAGGCTTTCTTT. Translated, it gives CASSLEAFF.

V is TRBV6-5 and J is TRBJ1-1; 7 bases line up with TRBD1. The CDR3 has 15 residues. J was trimmed by 4 bases and V by 2 bases; bases with no gene match: 7. Per germline, CDR1 MNHEY and CDR2 SVGAGI. The CDR3 loop reads CASSYGTVVSTEAFF. The CDR3 bases are TGTGCCAGCAGTTACGGGACAGTTGTTAGCACTGAAGCTTTCTTT.

The chain links TRBV28 to TRBJ2-7; 10 bases are shared with TRBD2. Germline-derived CDR1 and CDR2 are MDHEN and SYDVKM. The CDR3 length is 15 residues. With V trimmed by 5 bases and J by 4 bases, 8 bases remained unmatched. CDR3 amino acids: CASSASGRLGYEQYF. The CDR3 nucleotides read TGTGCCAGCAGTGCTAGCGGGAGACTGGGTTACGAGCAGTACTTC.